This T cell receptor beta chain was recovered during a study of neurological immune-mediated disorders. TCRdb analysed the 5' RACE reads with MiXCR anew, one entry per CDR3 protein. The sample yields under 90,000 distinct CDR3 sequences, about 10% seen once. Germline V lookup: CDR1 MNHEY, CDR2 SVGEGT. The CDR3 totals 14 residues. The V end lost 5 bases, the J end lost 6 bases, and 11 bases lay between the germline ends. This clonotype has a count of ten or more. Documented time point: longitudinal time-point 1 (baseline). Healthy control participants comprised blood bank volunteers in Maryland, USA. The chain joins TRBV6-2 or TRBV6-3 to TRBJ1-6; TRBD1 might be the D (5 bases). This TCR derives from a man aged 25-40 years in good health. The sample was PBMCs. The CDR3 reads CASSRTGPNSPLHF. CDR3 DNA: TGTGCCAGCAGTCGAACGGGACCTAATTCACCCCTCCACTTT.